This is a list of T cell receptor beta chains from one sample in a study of vaccination effects on CD4 cells after COVID-19. For these TCRs, the target antigens are not known. Method: immunoSEQ multiplex PCR; TCRdb's copy keeps in-frame clones and lacks some. Counted here are under 70,000 clones, 70% to 85% occurring once; the ten biggest clones make up about 2%. The sample in question was CD4+ T cells from PBMCs cultured without peptide, obtained after COVID-19 vaccination. The receptors stem from a human donor who received a COVID-19 vaccine. Each CDR3 is given with its conserved first and last residue. The D gene is left open where the match is weak. A clone size is listed for some rows: how often the clone was seen (once, few, many), or a class if it is expanded.

CDR3nt: TGTGCCAGCAGCTCCTCGAGTGCGAACACTGAAGCTTTCTTT
CDR3aa: CASSSSSANTEAFF
abundance: NA
d_gene: NA
v_gene: TRBV7-2
j_gene: TRBJ1-1

CDR3nt: TGTGCCAGCAGCCAATGGAGTCAGGGAACCGGGGAGCTGTTTTTT
CDR3aa: CASSQWSQGTGELFF
abundance: NA
d_gene: NA
v_gene: TRBV3-1/TRBV3-2
j_gene: TRBJ2-2

CDR3nt: TGTGCCAGCAGCGTAGGCAGCGGGGTTTTTGGCGCAGATACGCAGTATTTT
CDR3aa: CASSVGSGVFGADTQYF
abundance: NA
d_gene: TRBD2
v_gene: TRBV9
j_gene: TRBJ2-3

CDR3nt: TGTGCCAGCACCCTCACCCAGGGTTCGCACACCATATATTTT
CDR3aa: CASTLTQGSHTIYF
abundance: NA
d_gene: NA
v_gene: TRBV5-5
j_gene: TRBJ1-3

CDR3nt: TGTGCCAGCAGCCAATGGGACCCTCTACCACCGGGGGAAAAACTGTTTTTT
CDR3aa: CASSQWDPLPPGEKLFF
abundance: NA
d_gene: NA
v_gene: TRBV6-2/TRBV6-3
j_gene: TRBJ1-4

CDR3nt: TGTGCCAGCAGCTTTGTATCGCCAGGGTCACCCCTCCACTTT
CDR3aa: CASSFVSPGSPLHF
abundance: few
d_gene: NA
v_gene: TRBV5-5
j_gene: TRBJ1-6

CDR3nt: TGCGCCAGCACTGCTGCGACAGGGCGCGGTAACTATGGCTACACCTTC
CDR3aa: CASTAATGRGNYGYTF
abundance: NA
d_gene: TRBD1
v_gene: TRBV10-2
j_gene: TRBJ1-2

CDR3nt: TGTGCCAGTAAACCAGGACAGTTTCCAGATACGCAGTATTTT
CDR3aa: CASKPGQFPDTQYF
abundance: NA
d_gene: NA
v_gene: TRBV19
j_gene: TRBJ2-3

CDR3nt: TGCGCCAGCAGCTTGGAACCCTATAATTCACCCCTCCACTTT
CDR3aa: CASSLEPYNSPLHF
abundance: NA
d_gene: NA
v_gene: TRBV5-1
j_gene: TRBJ1-6

CDR3nt: TGCGCCAGCAGCTTGGAGGGGAACTACAATGAGCAGTTCTTC
CDR3aa: CASSLEGNYNEQFF
abundance: NA
d_gene: NA
v_gene: TRBV5-1
j_gene: TRBJ2-1

CDR3nt: TGTGCCACCAGTGGCGACGGCAACTCTGGAAACACCATATATTTT
CDR3aa: CATSGDGNSGNTIYF
abundance: NA
d_gene: NA
v_gene: TRBV24-1
j_gene: TRBJ1-3

CDR3nt: TGTGCCACCCAAAGGGGGCTCTATGGCTACACCTTC
CDR3aa: CATQRGLYGYTF
abundance: NA
d_gene: TRBD1
v_gene: TRBV28
j_gene: TRBJ1-2

CDR3nt: TGTGCCAGCAGTTACCCGGCTAGCGGCCCAGATACGCAGTATTTT
CDR3aa: CASSYPASGPDTQYF
abundance: NA
d_gene: TRBD2
v_gene: TRBV6-6
j_gene: TRBJ2-3

CDR3nt: TGTGCCAGCAGCCCCGGGACAGGGGGACCGCCCCAGCATTTT
CDR3aa: CASSPGTGGPPQHF
abundance: few
d_gene: TRBD1
v_gene: TRBV9
j_gene: TRBJ1-5

CDR3nt: TGTGCCAGCAGCCCCAGAAGCAACAATGAGCAGTTCTTC
CDR3aa: CASSPRSNNEQFF
abundance: NA
d_gene: NA
v_gene: TRBV7-9
j_gene: TRBJ2-1

CDR3nt: TGTGCCAGCTTTCTTGGGACAGACCTAGCCGGGGAGCTGTTTTTT
CDR3aa: CASFLGTDLAGELFF
abundance: once
d_gene: TRBD1
v_gene: TRBV19
j_gene: TRBJ2-2

CDR3nt: TGTGCCAGCAGCTTAGGGGGGGGTGCTACGCAGTATTTT
CDR3aa: CASSLGGGATQYF
abundance: few
d_gene: NA
v_gene: TRBV5-6
j_gene: TRBJ2-3

CDR3nt: TGTGCCAGCAGTTTTTTAGGGGGCGGGGGGACCCAGTACTTC
CDR3aa: CASSFLGGGGTQYF
abundance: NA
d_gene: NA
v_gene: TRBV27
j_gene: TRBJ2-5

CDR3nt: TGTGCCTGGAGTCATAACAGGGGAGATCAGCCCCAGCATTTT
CDR3aa: CAWSHNRGDQPQHF
abundance: NA
d_gene: TRBD1
v_gene: TRBV30
j_gene: TRBJ1-5

CDR3nt: NA
CDR3aa: CASNLVSGQGFGYTF
abundance: NA
d_gene: NA
v_gene: TRBV7-2
j_gene: TRBJ1-2

CDR3nt: TGTGCAAGTCGCTTAGAGGGTGCAGGGGAGATCACTGAAGCTTTCTTT
CDR3aa: CASRLEGAGEITEAFF
abundance: few
d_gene: NA
v_gene: TRBV12-2
j_gene: TRBJ1-1

CDR3nt: TGTGCCTGGGCTCGACAGGTTAATGAAAAACTGTTTTTT
CDR3aa: CAWARQVNEKLFF
abundance: NA
d_gene: NA
v_gene: TRBV30
j_gene: TRBJ1-4

CDR3nt: TGTGCCAGTAGTATATCGGGAAGGAGTGGAAACACCATATATTTT
CDR3aa: CASSISGRSGNTIYF
abundance: NA
d_gene: NA
v_gene: TRBV19
j_gene: TRBJ1-3

CDR3nt: TGCGCCAGCAGCCAAGTACGGTTCGAAGAGACCCAGTACTTC
CDR3aa: CASSQVRFEETQYF
abundance: NA
d_gene: NA
v_gene: TRBV4-3
j_gene: TRBJ2-5

CDR3nt: TGTGCCACCAGCCGCGTCAGCAATCAGCCCCAGCATTTT
CDR3aa: CATSRVSNQPQHF
abundance: NA
d_gene: NA
v_gene: TRBV15
j_gene: TRBJ1-5

CDR3nt: TGTGCCAGCAGCTTAGTATCAGGGAAATTTGAAGCTTTCTTT
CDR3aa: CASSLVSGKFEAFF
abundance: NA
d_gene: NA
v_gene: TRBV7-8
j_gene: TRBJ1-1

CDR3nt: TGTGCCAGCAGTTATCGGGGGGGCCTTTGGAATGAGCAGTTCTTC
CDR3aa: CASSYRGGLWNEQFF
abundance: NA
d_gene: TRBD2
v_gene: TRBV6-5
j_gene: TRBJ2-1

CDR3nt: TGTGCCAGTACCCCCCTGGACATAAAGAACACTGAAGCTTTCTTT
CDR3aa: CASTPLDIKNTEAFF
abundance: NA
d_gene: NA
v_gene: TRBV19
j_gene: TRBJ1-1

CDR3nt: TGTGCCAGCAGTTTCAGGCCGAACACTGAAGCTTTCTTT
CDR3aa: CASSFRPNTEAFF
abundance: NA
d_gene: NA
v_gene: TRBV27
j_gene: TRBJ1-1

CDR3nt: TGTGCCAGCAGCCAATTTGGAAGAATAAACACTGAAGCTTTCTTT
CDR3aa: CASSQFGRINTEAFF
abundance: NA
d_gene: NA
v_gene: TRBV3-1/TRBV3-2
j_gene: TRBJ1-1

CDR3nt: TGTGCCAGCAGTTCCCCCTTTTACACTGAAGCTTTCTTT
CDR3aa: CASSSPFYTEAFF
abundance: NA
d_gene: NA
v_gene: TRBV27
j_gene: TRBJ1-1

CDR3nt: TGCGCCAGCAGCCTCCAGGGGGGCCCCCAAGAGACCCAGTACTTC
CDR3aa: CASSLQGGPQETQYF
abundance: NA
d_gene: NA
v_gene: TRBV5-1
j_gene: TRBJ2-5

CDR3nt: TGTGCCAGCAGTTCGCCGACTAGTTTCCTAGAGACCCAGTACTTC
CDR3aa: CASSSPTSFLETQYF
abundance: NA
d_gene: NA
v_gene: TRBV6-5
j_gene: TRBJ2-5

CDR3nt: TGTGCCAGCAGTTCCTGGGGGGAAAAGGTTGGCTACACCTTC
CDR3aa: CASSSWGEKVGYTF
abundance: NA
d_gene: NA
v_gene: TRBV6-5
j_gene: TRBJ1-2

CDR3nt: TGTGCCAGCGCCCCCCGGGGGGAGCAGTTCTTC
CDR3aa: CASAPRGEQFF
abundance: NA
d_gene: NA
v_gene: TRBV2
j_gene: TRBJ2-1

CDR3nt: TGTGCCAGCAGTCCTAGGGCGTTCGGCGCAGATACGCAGTATTTT
CDR3aa: CASSPRAFGADTQYF
abundance: NA
d_gene: NA
v_gene: TRBV6-6
j_gene: TRBJ2-3

CDR3nt: TGTGCCAGCAGTCCGGGACTAGAGAGCATTCAGTACTTC
CDR3aa: CASSPGLESIQYF
abundance: NA
d_gene: TRBD2
v_gene: TRBV2
j_gene: TRBJ2-4

CDR3nt: TGTGCCAGCAGCCCCCCGTCCCTGGGGGAAAAACTGTTTTTT
CDR3aa: CASSPPSLGEKLFF
abundance: NA
d_gene: NA
v_gene: TRBV7-9
j_gene: TRBJ1-4

CDR3nt: TGCGCCAGCAGCCACCTACACAAGGGGGCAGATACGCAGTATTTT
CDR3aa: CASSHLHKGADTQYF
abundance: NA
d_gene: NA
v_gene: TRBV4-1
j_gene: TRBJ2-3

CDR3nt: TGTGCCAGCAGTGAAAGCCTCGGACAGGGGTTCTACACCTTC
CDR3aa: CASSESLGQGFYTF
abundance: NA
d_gene: TRBD1
v_gene: TRBV6-1
j_gene: TRBJ1-2

CDR3nt: TGTGCCAGCTCACCAAGCAATTCCCTAGGGGTATTCGCCGGGGAGCTGTTTTTT
CDR3aa: CASSPSNSLGVFAGELFF
abundance: NA
d_gene: NA
v_gene: TRBV18
j_gene: TRBJ2-2

CDR3nt: TGCGCCAGCAGCTTGGTAGTTAGTGTCCCCGGGGAGCTGTTTTTT
CDR3aa: CASSLVVSVPGELFF
abundance: NA
d_gene: NA
v_gene: TRBV5-1
j_gene: TRBJ2-2

CDR3nt: TGTGCCAGCACCTATACTCCGGATTCACCCGTAGCTACGCAGTATTTT
CDR3aa: CASTYTPDSPVATQYF
abundance: NA
d_gene: NA
v_gene: TRBV27
j_gene: TRBJ2-3

CDR3nt: TGTGCCAGTTTAGACGGAGGCTCCTACAATGAGCAGTTCTTC
CDR3aa: CASLDGGSYNEQFF
abundance: once
d_gene: NA
v_gene: TRBV7-3
j_gene: TRBJ2-1

CDR3nt: TGTGCCAGCAGTGAAGCGGGGGGGCCCAATGAGCAGTTCTTC
CDR3aa: CASSEAGGPNEQFF
abundance: once
d_gene: TRBD2
v_gene: TRBV6-4
j_gene: TRBJ2-1

CDR3nt: TGTGCCAGCAGCCAAGGAAGCGCGAACTATGGCTACACCTTC
CDR3aa: CASSQGSANYGYTF
abundance: NA
d_gene: NA
v_gene: TRBV3-1/TRBV3-2
j_gene: TRBJ1-2

CDR3nt: TGTGCCAGCAGCTCGGTGGGAAAACTGTTTTTT
CDR3aa: CASSSVGKLFF
abundance: NA
d_gene: NA
v_gene: TRBV5-8
j_gene: TRBJ1-4

CDR3nt: TGCGCCAGCAGCTTAAGGGGCACTAATGAAAAACTGTTTTTT
CDR3aa: CASSLRGTNEKLFF
abundance: NA
d_gene: NA
v_gene: TRBV5-1
j_gene: TRBJ1-4